These 25 T cell receptor beta chains were all obtained from the same sample, sequenced in a study of OX40 agonist ivuxolimab in advanced cancers. Generated by immunoSEQ multiplex PCR, the TCRdb table keeps only in-frame clones and is missing some. The repertoire includes about 79,000 clones, about 92% of them detected once, and 0.25% to 0.35% sits in the top ten. Here the sequenced sample was CD4+ or CD8+ T cells sorted from blood, taken in a trial of the OX40 agonist ivuxolimab. The receptor set was obtained from an adult with an advanced solid tumor such as melanoma, head and neck, liver or kidney cancer.

The chain has TRBV27 and TRBJ1-1; 12 bases align to TRBD1. Germline V gives CDR1 MNHEY, CDR2 SMNVEV (reference sequence). The J segment lost 4 bases and the V segment lost 6 bases, leaving 12 bases of the junction unmatched. CDR3 length: 17 amino acids. CDR3 amino acids: CASSLLPGQGAITEAFF. The CDR3 nucleotides read TGTGCCAGCAGCCTTCTCCCGGGACAGGGGGCCATCACTGAAGCTTTCTTT.

This chain connects TRBV4-1 to TRBJ2-5; TRBD2 matches 13 bases. The CDR3 length is 20 residues. CDR1 is MGHRA and CDR2 is YSYEKL in the germline V gene. V lost 2 bases, J lost 4 bases, and 16 bases stayed unmatched. The CDR3, as DNA: TGCGCCAGCAGCCAAAGAACTAGCGGGGGGGCCGTAGGGATGGGAGAGACCCAGTACTTC. Encoded protein: CASSQRTSGGAVGMGETQYF.

The chain combines TRBV28 with TRBJ1-5, with a tentative D call TRBD1 (6 bases). The CDR3 totals 14 residues. Looked up from germline, CDR1 is MDHEN and CDR2 is SYDVKM. V lost 8 bases and J 9 bases, leaving 20 bases between the germline ends. Here the CDR3 DNA reads TGTGCCAGCTTTCTTAGGGGGGTTCGCGGGCCCCAGCATTTT. It encodes CASFLRGVRGPQHF.

The genes are TRBV19 and TRBJ2-1; 10 bases align to TRBD2. The CDR3 length is 15 residues. V shed 3 bases, J shed 7 bases, and the junction held 6 bases outside the gene matches. Germline CDR1 reads LNHDA; CDR2 reads SQIVND (reference sequence). In nucleotides, the CDR3 is TGTGCCAGTAGTATGAATAGCGGGGGGAGAAATGAGCAGTTCTTC. Encoded protein: CASSMNSGGRNEQFF. The entire variable domain, with the rest obtained from reference TRBV19 and TRBJ2-1, is as follows: DGGITQSPKYLFRKEGQNVTLSCEQNLNHDAMYWYRQDPGQGLRLIYYSQIVNDFQKGDIAEGYSVSREKKESFPLTVTSAQKNPTAFYLCASSMNSGGRNEQFFGPGTRLTVL.

The chain links TRBV6-1 to TRBJ1-3, with TRBD1 matching over 11 bases. Germline CDR1 is MNHNS and CDR2 is SASEGT. The trim removed 6 bases at V and 9 bases at J, leaving 10 bases unmatched. The CDR3 runs to 15 residues. CDR3 residues: CASRLGQGAGGTIYF. The CDR3 bases are TGTGCCAGCAGATTAGGACAGGGGGCCGGGGGCACCATATATTTT.

The genes are TRBV19 and TRBJ1-5; TRBD1 aligns across 7 bases. CDR3 length: 20 amino acids. The V gene end was trimmed by 7 bases and the J gene end by 2 bases; junction bases not matched to a gene: 23. Germline assignment: CDR1 LNHDA and CDR2 SQIVND (reference sequence). The CDR3: CASTSFWGDRGGVRNQPQHF. In DNA form, the CDR3 reads TGTGCCAGTACCTCCTTCTGGGGGGACAGAGGAGGGGTGCGCAATCAGCCCCAGCATTTT. Based on the CDR3 plus reference TRBV19 and TRBJ1-5, the full variable domain is DGGITQSPKYLFRKEGQNVTLSCEQNLNHDAMYWYRQDPGQGLRLIYYSQIVNDFQKGDIAEGYSVSREKKESFPLTVTSAQKNPTAFYLCASTSFWGDRGGVRNQPQHFGDGTRLSIL.

The chain combines TRBV11-2 with TRBJ2-7; 8 positions match TRBD2. Germline loops: CDR1 SGHAT, CDR2 FQNNGV. Trimming at V came to 1 base and at J to 1 base, leaving 0 bases not matched to a gene. This CDR3 contains 14 residues. The CDR3 bases are TGTGCCAGCAGCTTAGGACTAGCGTCCTACGAGCAGTACGTC. Translated: CASSLGLASYEQYV.

Details on this clone: Sequence at one end of the junction differs from germline and may be a read error. The sample carries other DNA sequences with the same CDR3. The chain carries TRBV5-1 and TRBJ1-3; D call uncertain. The CDR3 spans 13 residues. Germline CDR1 SGHRS, CDR2 YFSETQ. Here the CDR3 reads CASSLDSGNTIYF. CDR3 bases: TGCGCCAGCAGCTTAGACTCTGGAAATACCATATATTTT.

The gene calls are TRBV9 and TRBJ1-3; D unclear. The germline V gene encodes CDR1 SGDLS and CDR2 YYNGEE. The CDR3 is 13 residues long. Trimming removed 0 bases from V and 10 bases from J, with 11 bases in between. CDR3 nucleotide sequence: TGTGCCAGCAGCGTAGAAAGGTCGGGAACCATATATTTT. Amino acid sequence: CASSVERSGTIYF.

This clone was observed a single time. This chain links TRBV11-2 with TRBJ2-5; the match to TRBD2 covers 13 bases. The J segment lost 3 bases and the V segment lost 2 bases, leaving 9 bases of the junction unmatched. This CDR3 has 18 residues. Germline V lookup: CDR1 SGHAT, CDR2 FQNNGV. CDR3 amino acids: CASSLKLAGGFPKETQYF. The CDR3 nucleotides are TGTGCCAGCAGCTTAAAACTAGCGGGGGGGTTCCCGAAAGAGACCCAGTACTTC.

This chain joins TRBV19 and TRBJ1-1; 9 nucleotides agree with TRBD1. This CDR3 comprises 16 residues. Germline values: CDR1 LNHDA, CDR2 SQIVND (reference sequence). V lost 6 bases and J lost 6; bases outside the gene matches: 14. The chain's CDR3 is CASSHPGQGRRAEAFF. DNA for the CDR3: TGTGCCAGTAGCCACCCGGGACAGGGTCGGCGCGCTGAAGCTTTCTTT. Full variable domain (remainder filled in from reference TRBV19 and TRBJ1-1): DGGITQSPKYLFRKEGQNVTLSCEQNLNHDAMYWYRQDPGQGLRLIYYSQIVNDFQKGDIAEGYSVSREKKESFPLTVTSAQKNPTAFYLCASSHPGQGRRAEAFFGQGTRLTVV.

This chain connects TRBV6-5 to TRBJ2-7; 8 bases map to TRBD1. The CDR3 sequence is 15 residues long. Per the germline V gene, CDR1 is MNHEY and CDR2 is SVGAGI. Unmatched junction bases numbered 7, after V lost 0 bases and J lost 6 bases. In nucleotides, the CDR3 is TGTGCCAGCAGTTACTCCAGGGGGCGGTCGGGCGAGCAGTACTTC. Protein: CASSYSRGRSGEQYF.

As for this clone: The same CDR3 is also encoded by other DNA sequences in this sample. This chain connects TRBV5-1 to TRBJ2-1; 10 bases line up with TRBD2. Looked up from germline, CDR1 is SGHRS and CDR2 is YFSETQ. There are 14 residues in the CDR3. With 2 bases clipped from V and 8 bases from J, the junction kept 4 bases outside the gene matches. CDR3 sequence reads: CASSLPSGGDEQFF. DNA for the CDR3: TGCGCCAGCAGCTTACCTAGCGGGGGCGATGAGCAGTTCTTC.

This clone was counted once. The genes are TRBV6-1 and TRBJ1-1; D unclear. This CDR3 comprises 15 residues. Germline V lookup: CDR1 MNHNS, CDR2 SASEGT. With 3 bases removed from V and 0 bases from J, the gap between germline ends came to 11 bases. Written as DNA, the CDR3 is TGTGCCAGCAGTGACCTGAGGAGAATGAACACTGAAGCTTTCTTT. This gives the protein CASSDLRRMNTEAFF.

The rearrangement uses TRBV18 and TRBJ2-7; D unclear. The germline gives CDR1 KGHSH, CDR2 LQKENI. The CDR3 runs to 13 residues. V gave up 0 bases and J gave up 7 bases, with 10 bases separating them. In nucleotides, the CDR3 is TGTGCCAGCTCACCACCGTTGGGTCGGGAGCAGTACTTC. Translation: CASSPPLGREQYF.

The chain links TRBV7-3 to TRBJ1-2; the D gene is possibly TRBD1 (6 bases). CDR3 length equals 14 residues. The V gene lost 4 bases and the J gene lost 8 bases, with 17 bases spanning the gap. CDR1 is SGHTA, CDR2 FQGTGA, per germline. DNA for the CDR3: TGTGCCAGCAGCTCGGGGGCCAGGGACGTAGGCTACACCTTC. Amino acid sequence: CASSSGARDVGYTF.

V and J are TRBV5-1 and TRBJ2-1; TRBD2 aligns across 8 bases. CDR1 is SGHRS, CDR2 YFSETQ, per germline. This CDR3 has 15 residues. With 0 bases clipped from V and 3 bases from J, the junction kept 2 bases outside the gene matches. The CDR3 bases are TGCGCCAGCAGCTTGGGCGGGGGGAGCTACAATGAGCAGTTCTTC. As protein: CASSLGGGSYNEQFF.

The chain has TRBV27 and TRBJ2-1; D is ambiguous. The germline V gene encodes CDR1 MNHEY and CDR2 SMNVEV (reference sequence). CDR3 size: 14 residues. V was pared by 3 bases and J by 2 bases, with 8 bases between. Written as DNA, the CDR3 is TGTGCCAGCAGTTTTGGAAGTCCCTACAATGAGCAGTTCTTC. Protein sequence: CASSFGSPYNEQFF.

V and J are TRBV13 and TRBJ2-4; 9 bases agree with TRBD1. Germline CDR1 is PRHDT and CDR2 is FYEKMQ (reference sequence). CDR3 length equals 16 residues. V lost 0 bases to trimming and J lost 3 bases; unmatched junction nucleotides: 3. CDR3 sequence reads: CASSLGGQGGKNIQYF. Written as DNA, the CDR3 is TGTGCCAGCAGCTTAGGGGGACAGGGCGGCAAAAACATTCAGTACTTC.

The table lists this clone with a count of one. This chain links TRBV5-6 with TRBJ2-5; 7 positions agree with TRBD1. The V and J ends lost 0 bases and 2 bases, in that order; junction bases with no gene match: 10. CDR3 size: 17 residues. Looked up from germline, CDR1 is SGHDT and CDR2 is YYEEEE. The CDR3 is CASSLVRGLLGQETQYF. The CDR3 DNA reads TGTGCCAGCAGCTTGGTTAGGGGGCTGTTGGGGCAAGAGACCCAGTACTTC.

The chain uses TRBV5-8 and TRBJ2-5; D is unclear. CDR1 is SGHTS and CDR2 is YDEGEE in the germline V gene. The CDR3 is 13 residues long. The V gene lost 2 bases and the J gene lost 2 bases, with 7 bases spanning the gap. The DNA for the CDR3 is TGTGCCAGCAGCTTTGGGCTACAAGAGACCCAGTACTTC. Translated: CASSFGLQETQYF.

The chain joins TRBV19 to TRBJ1-4, with D possibly matching TRBD1 (6 bases). From germline, CDR1 is LNHDA and CDR2 SQIVND (reference sequence). The CDR3 is made up of 13 amino acids. V was trimmed by 8 bases and J by 4 bases, leaving 11 bases between them. The CDR3 spells CASGQSFNEKLFF. The CDR3 bases are TGTGCCAGTGGACAGAGCTTTAATGAAAAACTGTTTTTT.

This chain connects TRBV11-2 to TRBJ1-2, with D perhaps matching TRBD1 (5 bases). Germline loops: CDR1 SGHAT, CDR2 FQNNGV. The V and J ends lost 4 bases and 2 bases respectively, with 8 bases between them. The CDR3 sequence is 13 residues long. The CDR3 spells CASSSTGNYGYTF. CDR3 nucleotides: TGTGCCAGCAGCTCCACAGGAAACTATGGCTACACCTTC.

The chain is built from TRBV19 and TRBJ2-5; 8 bases agree with TRBD2. Germline CDR1 reads LNHDA; CDR2 reads SQIVND (reference sequence). Trimming cost V 0 bases and J 1 base; bases outside gene matches: 4. CDR3 length: 16 amino acids. CDR3 in amino acids: CASSIDVRGAQETQYF. In DNA form, the CDR3 reads TGTGCCAGTAGTATAGATGTGCGGGGGGCCCAAGAGACCCAGTACTTC.

This chain joins TRBV7-2 and TRBJ1-2, with 8 bases fitting TRBD1. This CDR3 region has 14 residues. CDR1 is SGHTA and CDR2 is FQGNSA in the germline V gene. Losses at the gene ends were 5 bases for V and 3 bases for J; bases not matched to a gene: 5. Here the CDR3 reads CASSPMTGDYGYTF. CDR3 DNA: TGTGCCAGCAGCCCCATGACAGGGGACTATGGCTACACCTTC.